Each of the 30 T cell receptor beta chains below was sequenced from the same sample in a study of molecular identifiers for immune sequencing clone quantification. TCRdb independently ran MiXCR on the PCR reads; one entry per CDR3 protein. The table records about 500,000 distinct CDR3 sequences, about 21% of them present only once. Sequenced material: naive CD8+ T cells from blood, with Jurkat cell RNA spiked in. Subset defined: FACS-sorted CD8+CD4-CCR7+CD45RA+ naive T cells. These receptors came from a human donor in good health. Some libraries in this study had Jurkat cell RNA spiked in.

The gene calls are TRBV5-4 and TRBJ1-1; 9 bases match TRBD1. The germline CDR1 and CDR2 sequences are SGHNT and YYREEE (reference sequence). The CDR3 extends over 15 amino acids. The V and J ends lost 2 bases and 7 bases, in that order; junction bases with no gene match: 9. The CDR3 here is CASSFVTGGDDEAFF. CDR3 in DNA: TGTGCCAGCAGCTTCGTAACAGGGGGCGACGATGAAGCTTTCTTT.

This clonotype was seen a handful of times. The chain couples TRBV5-1 to TRBJ1-1; no firm D call. The CDR3 extends over 15 amino acids. CDR1 is SGHRS, CDR2 YFSETQ, per germline. The V and J ends lost 3 bases and 4 bases respectively, with 16 bases between them. CDR3 sequence reads: CASSWSGESGTEAFF. In DNA, the CDR3 is TGCGCCAGCAGCTGGTCTGGGGAAAGTGGCACTGAAGCTTTCTTT.

The chain uses TRBV4-3 and TRBJ1-1, with 7 bases matching TRBD1. CDR3 size: 17 residues. Germline CDR1 LGHNA, CDR2 YSLEER. Trimming took 3 bases from V and 6 from J; bases not matched to a gene: 16. The CDR3, as DNA: TGCGCCAGCAGCCAGACCCGAGGGGGCCTTCAACGCGCTGAAGCTTTCTTT. It codes for CASSQTRGGLQRAEAFF.

This clonotype was seen at least ten times. The chain links TRBV12-3 or TRBV12-4 to TRBJ2-3; D not resolved. The ends were cut back, 6 bases at V and 3 bases at J, with 10 bases in the middle. The CDR3 spans 13 residues. The CDR3 loop is CASRPSETDTQYF. CDR3 sequence (DNA): TGTGCCAGCAGGCCATCAGAGACAGATACGCAGTATTTT.

Concerning this clonotype itself: A much more abundant neighbour one base away suggests this may be a read error. This CDR3 is missing its conserved last phenylalanine or tryptophan, likely due to a read error. V and J are TRBV6-2 or TRBV6-3 and TRBJ1-5, with 9 bases matching TRBD1. V was clipped by 11 bases and J by 4 bases; unmatched bases: 9. CDR3 length equals 14 residues. Germline V gene lookup returns CDR1 MNHEY and CDR2 SVGEGT. For the CDR3, the DNA is TGTGCCTCAGGGACAGGGCGAAGAAATCAGCCCCAGCATCTT. Its protein is CASGTGRRNQPQHL.

This clonotype was observed a few times. This chain joins TRBV20-1 and TRBJ2-1; 12 bases line up with TRBD2. The junction had 9 bases not matched to a gene; V was cut back by 0 bases and J by 9 bases. Germline CDR1 DFQATT, CDR2 SNEGSKA (reference sequence). The CDR3 consists of 16 residues. CDR3 residues: CSARDLLGLAGLEQFF. The CDR3 nucleotides read TGCAGTGCTAGAGATCTGCTAGGACTAGCGGGACTTGAGCAGTTCTTC.

A few counts support this clonotype. The J gene is TRBJ2-5, the V gene TRBV14, with 7 positions matching TRBD1. CDR1 is SGHDN and CDR2 is FVKESK in the germline V gene. Unmatched junction bases numbered 6, after V lost 6 bases and J lost 5 bases. The CDR3 totals 13 residues. CDR3 amino acids: CASRLTGTETQYF. As DNA, the CDR3 is TGTGCCAGCAGACTGACAGGGACGGAGACCCAGTACTTC.

This clonotype was counted ten times or more. The gene calls are TRBV5-1 and TRBJ2-1, with 8 bases lining up with TRBD1. J lost 3 bases, V lost 0 bases, and 14 bases had no gene match. Germline V gene data show CDR1 as SGHRS and CDR2 as YFSETQ. The CDR3 has 19 amino acids. Here the CDR3 DNA reads TGCGCCAGCAGCTTGGATCCCCAAGGACAGGGTGTTGTCTACAATGAGCAGTTCTTC. It is translated as CASSLDPQGQGVVYNEQFF.

This clonotype was picked up many times. The rearrangement uses TRBV9 and TRBJ1-6; TRBD1 is a possible D gene (5 bases). The CDR3 covers 14 residues. V was trimmed by 2 bases and J by 7 bases, leaving 10 bases between them. In germline, CDR1 is SGDLS, CDR2 YYNGEE. In DNA form, the CDR3 reads TGTGCCAGCAGCGTCGGACACGGCAATTCACCCCTCCACTTT. Its translation is CASSVGHGNSPLHF.

This clonotype was counted at least ten times. The chain carries TRBV7-9 and TRBJ2-5; TRBD1 matches 7 bases. This CDR3 comprises 13 residues. Germline CDR1 reads SEHNR; CDR2 reads FQNEAQ (reference sequence). Trimming took 10 bases from V and 5 from J; bases not matched to a gene: 10. The CDR3 loop reads CATSTGIGETQYF. CDR3 coding DNA: TGTGCCACCTCGACAGGGATCGGGGAGACCCAGTACTTC.

About this clonotype: One base away lies a much larger clone, so this may be a sequencing read error. The genes are TRBV11-2 and TRBJ2-3; 10 bases align to TRBD2. Germline lookup yields CDR1 SGHAT and CDR2 FQNNGV. The CDR3 spans 16 residues. CDR3 amino acids: CAGSPLAGGYTDTQYF. The CDR3 nucleotides are TGTGCCGGCAGCCCTTTAGCGGGGGGCTACACAGATACGCAGTATTTT.

As for this clonotype: This may be a read error, as it is one base from a much larger clone. A read error is likely, as this CDR3 ends without the conserved phenylalanine or tryptophan. The J gene is TRBJ2-3, the V gene TRBV12-3 or TRBV12-4; 8 nucleotides align to TRBD2. CDR3 size: 14 residues. The V gene end was trimmed by 6 bases and the J gene end by 7 bases; junction bases not matched to a gene: 9. The CDR3 DNA is TGTGCCAGCAGCCGGGAGGGGCAGGTCTATACGCAGTATTAT. It encodes CASSREGQVYTQYY.

This clonotype has just a few counts. The chain carries TRBV18 and TRBJ2-7, with 7 bases identical to TRBD1. The CDR3 loop spans 15 amino acids. Germline loops: CDR1 KGHSH, CDR2 LQKENI. The trim removed 0 bases at V and 0 bases at J, leaving 2 bases unmatched. CDR3 loop: CASSPPGQSSYEQYF. For the CDR3, the DNA is TGTGCCAGCTCACCACCGGGACAGAGCTCCTACGAGCAGTACTTC.

This clonotype was seen only a few times. The chain links TRBV6-5 to TRBJ2-5; 9 nucleotides agree with TRBD1. The CDR3 consists of 15 residues. Trimming took 2 bases from V and 1 from J; bases not matched to a gene: 2. Germline CDR1 MNHEY, CDR2 SVGAGI. Here the CDR3 DNA reads TGTGCCAGCAGTTACACAGGGGGCACCCAAGAGACCCAGTACTTC. As protein: CASSYTGGTQETQYF.

The rearrangement links TRBV11-2 to TRBJ2-3; perhaps TRBD1 as D (5 bases). The CDR3 length is 15 residues. Per germline, CDR1 SGHAT and CDR2 FQNNGV. V lost 1 base, J lost 3 bases, and 11 bases lay in between. CDR3 in DNA: TGTGCCAGCAGCTTAGCCAGGGCCGGTACAGATACGCAGTATTTT. As protein: CASSLARAGTDTQYF.

The V call is TRBV4-1, the J call TRBJ2-1; D assignment may be TRBD1 or TRBD2 (5 bases each). In germline, CDR1 is MGHRA, CDR2 YSYEKL. The CDR3 has 16 amino acids. V was clipped by 1 base and J by 4 bases, with 14 bases between them. The CDR3 DNA follows: TGCGCCAGCAGCCAAGCGGTTTACGGGGCTTACAATGAGCAGTTCTTC. Its protein is CASSQAVYGAYNEQFF.

This clonotype has more than one count but fewer than ten. The chain combines TRBV4-3 with TRBJ2-7; D might be TRBD2 (6 bases). V lost 0 bases and J 3 bases, leaving 12 bases between the germline ends. Germline V gene sequence: CDR1 LGHNA, CDR2 YSLEER. This CDR3 is 15 amino acids long. The CDR3 DNA follows: TGCGCCAGCAGCCAAGATCGGCACGGGGGCTACGAGCAGTACTTC. It encodes CASSQDRHGGYEQYF.

The chain uses TRBV27 and TRBJ1-1; tentatively, D is TRBD1 (6 bases). Germline V gene lookup returns CDR1 MNHEY and CDR2 SMNVEV (reference sequence). The CDR3 covers 14 residues. Trimming left V 5 bases short and J 1 base short, with 11 bases between. CDR3 sequence reads: CASSPQTGNTEAFF. Here the CDR3 DNA reads TGTGCCAGCAGTCCTCAGACAGGGAACACTGAAGCTTTCTTT.

This clonotype has more than one count but fewer than ten. The chain links TRBV24-1 to TRBJ2-1; D is ambiguous. The CDR3 covers 12 residues. Trimming removed 1 base from V and 9 bases from J, with 6 bases in between. Germline V gene lookup returns CDR1 KGHDR and CDR2 SFDVKD. CDR3 DNA sequence: TGTGCCACCAGTGATTTTGACGGTGAGCAGTTCTTC. It is translated as CATSDFDGEQFF.

Turning to this clonotype: The conserved phenylalanine or tryptophan normally closing the CDR3 is absent here, so this likely arose from a read error. This chain links TRBV5-1 with TRBJ2-7, with D possibly TRBD1 on 6 matching bases. The germline CDR1 and CDR2 sequences are SGHRS and YFSETQ. The CDR3 runs to 13 residues. Between the trimmed V and J ends, which lost 2 bases and 4 bases, there was a span of 10 bases. The CDR3, as DNA: TGCGCCAGCAGCTTTGGCAGGGGATACGAGCAGTACCTC. It encodes CASSFGRGYEQYL.

Concerning this clonotype: The junction shows a germline mismatch at one end, possibly a read error. This chain links TRBV4-1 with TRBJ2-3; a weak D match, TRBD1 (7 bases). The CDR3 sequence is 18 residues long. Germline V gives CDR1 MGHRA, CDR2 YSYEKL. CDR3 sequence (DNA): TGCGCCAGCAGCCAAGAATCCGATTTCCGTGGAGGGACAGACACGCAGTATTTT. Residues: CASSQESDFRGGTDTQYF.

The J gene is TRBJ2-7, the V gene TRBV4-1, with a possible D match to TRBD2 (5 bases). Deletions cut 0 bases from V and 6 bases from J, with 12 bases between. The CDR3 covers 14 residues. Germline V gene lookup returns CDR1 MGHRA and CDR2 YSYEKL. The CDR3 loop reads CASSQEIRGREQYF. The CDR3 region has the DNA TGCGCCAGCAGCCAAGAAATCAGAGGGCGCGAGCAGTACTTC.

The genes are TRBV7-6 and TRBJ1-2, with TRBD1 as a possible D gene (5 bases). Germline values: CDR1 SGHVS, CDR2 FNYEAQ. Trimming took off 5 bases at V and 6 bases at J, with 13 bases between the two ends. CDR3 size: 13 residues. CDR3 amino acids: CASSPGRGDGYTF. The CDR3 region has the DNA TGTGCCAGCAGCCCGGGACGAGGCGATGGCTACACCTTC.

The chain uses TRBV28 and TRBJ1-2; D is unclear. Trimming stripped 3 bases from V and 3 bases from J, with 17 bases between. The CDR3 is 16 amino acids. Germline V gives CDR1 MDHEN, CDR2 SYDVKM. The CDR3 sequence is CASSLEPEDRYYGYTF. CDR3 bases: TGTGCCAGCAGTTTGGAGCCCGAGGACCGCTACTATGGCTACACCTTC.

This clonotype was found a few times. The chain links TRBV6-2 or TRBV6-3 to TRBJ1-5; a possible D gene is TRBD1 (6 bases). The CDR3 extends over 15 amino acids. CDR1 is MNHEY, CDR2 SVGEGT, per germline. The V end lost 0 bases, the J end lost 7 bases, and 13 bases lay between the germline ends. For the CDR3, the DNA is TGTGCCAGCAGTTACTCCGGGGGGGCGGGACAGCCCCAGCATTTT. The encoded protein is CASSYSGGAGQPQHF.

On this clonotype itself: A much more abundant neighbour one base away suggests this may be a read error. Without the conserved terminal phenylalanine or tryptophan, this CDR3 likely stems from a read error. The chain joins TRBV7-9 to TRBJ2-3; the D is unclear. The CDR3 sequence is 15 residues long. Trimming stripped 6 bases from V and 0 bases from J, with 13 bases between. Germline V gene data show CDR1 as SEHNR and CDR2 as FQNEAQ (reference sequence). The CDR3 reads CASSYGVTSTDTQYS. The CDR3 nucleotides read TGTGCCAGCAGTTACGGCGTGACTAGCACAGATACGCAGTATTCT.

As to this clonotype: With a much larger clone just one base away, this may be a read error. The V call is TRBV25-1, the J call TRBJ2-2, with a weak D call TRBD1 (5 bases). V was shortened by 4 bases and J by 7 bases, with 13 bases between the two germline ends. Germline CDR1 and CDR2: MGHDK and SYGVNS. There are 14 residues in the CDR3. CDR3 protein: CASSGLETVGELFF. As DNA, the CDR3 is TGTGCCAGCAGTGGTTTGGAGACAGTCGGGGAGCTGTTTTTT.

This rearrangement joins TRBV19 to TRBJ2-7; 11 nucleotides agree with TRBD1. V lost 4 bases to trimming and J lost 7 bases; unmatched junction nucleotides: 9. CDR1 LNHDA and CDR2 SQIVND come from the germline V gene (reference sequence). This CDR3 spans 15 amino acids. The CDR3 protein is CASSTDRGLIGEQYF. The CDR3 DNA follows: TGTGCCAGTAGTACGGACAGGGGGCTGATTGGAGAGCAGTACTTC.

The chain combines TRBV7-2 with TRBJ2-7; D gene unclear. The CDR3 has 16 amino acids. Trimming pared 5 bases from V and 2 bases from J, leaving 19 bases between. The germline CDR1 and CDR2 sequences are SGHTA and FQGNSA. The CDR3 loop reads CASSPTVLVFAYEQYF. In DNA, the CDR3 is TGTGCCAGCAGCCCCACCGTGTTGGTGTTTGCCTACGAGCAGTACTTC.

In the case of this clonotype: In this CDR3 the conserved last residue, phenylalanine or tryptophan, is missing, so a read error is likely. V gene TRBV4-3 combines with J gene TRBJ1-1; D call uncertain. In germline, CDR1 is LGHNA, CDR2 YSLEER. V lost 2 bases to trimming and J lost 1 base, with 8 bases between them. The CDR3 is made up of 14 amino acids. CDR3 nucleotides: TGCGCCAGCAGCCAATATAGAGCGAACACTGAAGCTTTCCTT. Translation: CASSQYRANTEAFL.